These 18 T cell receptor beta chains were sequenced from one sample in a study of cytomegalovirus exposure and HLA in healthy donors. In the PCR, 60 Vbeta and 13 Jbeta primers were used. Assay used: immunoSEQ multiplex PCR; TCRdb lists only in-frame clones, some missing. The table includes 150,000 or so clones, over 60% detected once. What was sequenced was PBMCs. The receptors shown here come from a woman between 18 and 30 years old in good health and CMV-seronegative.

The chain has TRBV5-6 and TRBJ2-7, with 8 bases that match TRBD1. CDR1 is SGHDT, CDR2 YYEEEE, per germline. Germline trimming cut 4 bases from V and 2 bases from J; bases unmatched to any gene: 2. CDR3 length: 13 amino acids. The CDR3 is CASSPRGPYEQYV. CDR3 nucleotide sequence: TGTGCCAGCAGCCCCAGGGGGCCCTACGAGCAGTACGTC.

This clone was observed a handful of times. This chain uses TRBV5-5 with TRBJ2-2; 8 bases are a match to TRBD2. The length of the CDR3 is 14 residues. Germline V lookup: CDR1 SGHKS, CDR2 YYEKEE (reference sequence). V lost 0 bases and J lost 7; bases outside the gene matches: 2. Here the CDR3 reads CASSLAGGVGELFF. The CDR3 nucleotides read TGTGCCAGCAGCTTGGCCGGGGGGGTCGGGGAGCTGTTTTTT.

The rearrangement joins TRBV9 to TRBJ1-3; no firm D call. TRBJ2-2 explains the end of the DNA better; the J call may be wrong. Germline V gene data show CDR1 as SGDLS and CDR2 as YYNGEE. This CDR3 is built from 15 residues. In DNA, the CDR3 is TGTGCCAGCAGCCCCCGGGCCACGAACACCGGGGAGCTGTTTTTT. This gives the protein CASSPRATNTGELFF.

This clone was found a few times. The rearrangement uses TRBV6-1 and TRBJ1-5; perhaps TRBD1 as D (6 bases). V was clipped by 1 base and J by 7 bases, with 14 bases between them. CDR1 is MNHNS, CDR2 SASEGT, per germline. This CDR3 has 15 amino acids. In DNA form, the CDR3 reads TGTGCCAGCAGTGAAGTTACAGGGTTTGGCCAGCCCCAGCATTTT. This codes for CASSEVTGFGQPQHF.

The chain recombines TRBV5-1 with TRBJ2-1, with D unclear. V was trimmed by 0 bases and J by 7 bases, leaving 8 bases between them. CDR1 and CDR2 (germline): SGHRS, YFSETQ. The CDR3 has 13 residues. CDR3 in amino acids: CASSLGRVNEQFF. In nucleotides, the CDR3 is TGCGCCAGCAGCTTGGGACGGGTTAATGAGCAGTTCTTC.

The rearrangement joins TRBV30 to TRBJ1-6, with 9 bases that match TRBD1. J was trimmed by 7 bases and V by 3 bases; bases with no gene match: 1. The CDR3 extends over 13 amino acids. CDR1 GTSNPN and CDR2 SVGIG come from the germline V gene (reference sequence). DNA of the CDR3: TGTGCCTGGAGCGGACAGGGGAATTCACCCCTCCACTTT. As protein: CAWSGQGNSPLHF.

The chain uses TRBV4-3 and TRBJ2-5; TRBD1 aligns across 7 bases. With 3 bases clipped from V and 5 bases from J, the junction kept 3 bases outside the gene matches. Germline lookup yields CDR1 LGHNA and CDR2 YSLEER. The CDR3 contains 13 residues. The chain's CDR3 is CASSQGQWETQYF. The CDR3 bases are TGCGCCAGCAGCCAGGGACAGTGGGAGACCCAGTACTTC.

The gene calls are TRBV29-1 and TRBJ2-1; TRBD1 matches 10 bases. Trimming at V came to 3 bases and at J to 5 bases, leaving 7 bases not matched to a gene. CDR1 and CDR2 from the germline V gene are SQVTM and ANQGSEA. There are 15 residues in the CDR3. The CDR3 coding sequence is TGCAGCGTTGAGCCTCGGGACAGGGGAGACAATGAGCAGTTCTTC. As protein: CSVEPRDRGDNEQFF.

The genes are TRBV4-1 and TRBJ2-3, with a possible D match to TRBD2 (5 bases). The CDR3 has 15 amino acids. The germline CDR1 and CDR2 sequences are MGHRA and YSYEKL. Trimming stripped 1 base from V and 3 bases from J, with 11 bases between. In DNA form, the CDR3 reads TGCGCCAGCAGCCAAGGGCCCGGGGAGACAGATACGCAGTATTTT. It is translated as CASSQGPGETDTQYF.

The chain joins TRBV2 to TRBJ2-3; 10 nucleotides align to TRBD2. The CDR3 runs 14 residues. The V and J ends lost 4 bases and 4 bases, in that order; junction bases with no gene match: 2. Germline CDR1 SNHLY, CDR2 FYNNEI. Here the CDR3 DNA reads TGTGCCAGCAGTGCTAGCGGGAGTGCAGATACGCAGTATTTT. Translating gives CASSASGSADTQYF.

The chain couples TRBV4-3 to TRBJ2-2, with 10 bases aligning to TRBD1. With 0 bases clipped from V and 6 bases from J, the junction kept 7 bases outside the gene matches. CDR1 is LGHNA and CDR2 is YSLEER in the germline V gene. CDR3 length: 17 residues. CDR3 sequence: CASSQDTGQGIAGELFF. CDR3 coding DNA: TGCGCCAGCAGCCAAGATACGGGACAGGGGATCGCCGGGGAGCTGTTTTTT.

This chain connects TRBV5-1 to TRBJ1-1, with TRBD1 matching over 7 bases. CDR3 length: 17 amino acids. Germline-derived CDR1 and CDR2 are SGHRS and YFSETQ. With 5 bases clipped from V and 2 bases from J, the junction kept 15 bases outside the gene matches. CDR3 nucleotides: TGCGCCAGCAGTTCTGGCGGGAACAGGGGCCTCAACACTGAAGCTTTCTTT. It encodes CASSSGGNRGLNTEAFF.

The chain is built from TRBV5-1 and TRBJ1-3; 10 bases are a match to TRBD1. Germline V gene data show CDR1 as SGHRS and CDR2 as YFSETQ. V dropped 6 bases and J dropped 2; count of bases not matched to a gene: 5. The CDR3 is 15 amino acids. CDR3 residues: CASTRGQGAGNTIYF. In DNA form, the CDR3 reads TGCGCCAGCACCCGAGGACAGGGGGCTGGAAACACCATATATTTT.

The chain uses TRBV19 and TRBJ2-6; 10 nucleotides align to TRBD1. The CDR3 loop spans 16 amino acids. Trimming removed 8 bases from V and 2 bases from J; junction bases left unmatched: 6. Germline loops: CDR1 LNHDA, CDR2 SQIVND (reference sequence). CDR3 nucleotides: TGTGCCAGTGGCAAAGACAGGGGGCCTGGGGCCAACGTCCTGACTTTC. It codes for CASGKDRGPGANVLTF. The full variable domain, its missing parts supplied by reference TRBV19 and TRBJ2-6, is DGGITQSPKYLFRKEGQNVTLSCEQNLNHDAMYWYRQDPGQGLRLIYYSQIVNDFQKGDIAEGYSVSREKKESFPLTVTSAQKNPTAFYLCASGKDRGPGANVLTFGAGSRLTVL.

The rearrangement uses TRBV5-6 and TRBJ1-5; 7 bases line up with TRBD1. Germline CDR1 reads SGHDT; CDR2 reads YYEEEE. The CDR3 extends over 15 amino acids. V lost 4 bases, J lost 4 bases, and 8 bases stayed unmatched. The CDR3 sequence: CASSLRQGLNQPQHF. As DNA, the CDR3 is TGTGCCAGCAGCCTACGACAGGGACTGAATCAGCCCCAGCATTTT.

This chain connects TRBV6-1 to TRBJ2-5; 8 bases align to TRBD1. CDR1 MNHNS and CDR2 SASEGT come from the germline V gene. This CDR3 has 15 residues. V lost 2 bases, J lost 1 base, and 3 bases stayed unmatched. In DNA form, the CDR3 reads TGTGCCAGCAGTGAACCCAGGGGGCGCCAAGAGACCCAGTACTTC. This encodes CASSEPRGRQETQYF.

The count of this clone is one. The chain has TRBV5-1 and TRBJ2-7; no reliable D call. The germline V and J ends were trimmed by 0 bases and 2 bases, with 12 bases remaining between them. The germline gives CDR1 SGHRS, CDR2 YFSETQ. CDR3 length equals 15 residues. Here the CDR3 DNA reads TGCGCCAGCAGCTTGGAAGATGGGCCAACCTACGAGCAGTACTTC. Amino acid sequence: CASSLEDGPTYEQYF.

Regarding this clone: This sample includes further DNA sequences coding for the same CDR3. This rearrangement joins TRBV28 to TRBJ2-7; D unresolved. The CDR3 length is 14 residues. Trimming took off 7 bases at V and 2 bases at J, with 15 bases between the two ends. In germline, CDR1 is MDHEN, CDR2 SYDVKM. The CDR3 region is CASTPLGSPYEQYF. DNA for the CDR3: TGTGCCAGCACCCCTCTGGGCAGCCCCTACGAGCAGTACTTC.